Described below is a single TCR beta chain sequence and its context. Its antigen is undetermined. The data stem from a study of OX40 agonist ivuxolimab in advanced cancers. Turning to the study itself: The eligibility criteria allowed prior anti-PD-1, anti-PD-L1 or anti-CTLA-4 therapy, and 40% had some.

Per the germline V gene, CDR1 is MNHNS and CDR2 is SASEGT. The CDR3 length is 15 residues. V was shortened by 7 bases and J by 6 bases, with 21 bases between the two germline ends. Generated by immunoSEQ multiplex PCR, the TCRdb table keeps only in-frame clones and is missing some. The sample consists of about 100,000 clones, 91% of them appearing once. Broader study findings: Normalized expansion of T-cell clones was also low for some nonresponders. The mean number of expanded clones was higher in CD8+ T cells than in CD4+.

This chain uses TRBV6-1 with TRBJ1-1, with D possibly matching TRBD1 (6 bases). This clonotype originated in an adult with an advanced solid tumor such as melanoma, head and neck, liver or kidney cancer. This specimen was CD4+ or CD8+ T cells sorted from blood, taken in a trial of the OX40 agonist ivuxolimab. CDR3 protein: CASITLQGLASEAFF. CDR3 coding DNA: TGTGCCAGCATTACATTGCAGGGGCTGGCTTCTGAAGCTTTCTTT.